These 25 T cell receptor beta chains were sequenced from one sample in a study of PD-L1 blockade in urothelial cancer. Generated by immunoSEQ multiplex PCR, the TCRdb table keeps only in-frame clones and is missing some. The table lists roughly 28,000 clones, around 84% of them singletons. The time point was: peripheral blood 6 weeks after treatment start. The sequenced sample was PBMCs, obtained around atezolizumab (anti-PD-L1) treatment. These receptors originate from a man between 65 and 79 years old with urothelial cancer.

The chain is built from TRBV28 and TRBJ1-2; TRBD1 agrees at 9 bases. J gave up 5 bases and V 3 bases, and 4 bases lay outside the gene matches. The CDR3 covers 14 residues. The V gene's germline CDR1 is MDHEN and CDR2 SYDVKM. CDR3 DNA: TGTGCCAGCAGTTTCCGACAGGGGGTATATGGCTACACCTTC. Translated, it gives CASSFRQGVYGYTF.

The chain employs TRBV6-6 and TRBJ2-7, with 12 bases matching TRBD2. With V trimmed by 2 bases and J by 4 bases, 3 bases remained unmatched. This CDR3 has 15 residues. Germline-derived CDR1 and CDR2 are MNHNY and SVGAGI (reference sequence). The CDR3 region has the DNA TGTGCCAGCAGTTACAATCTAGCGGGAGGGTACGAGCAGTACTTC. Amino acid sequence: CASSYNLAGGYEQYF.

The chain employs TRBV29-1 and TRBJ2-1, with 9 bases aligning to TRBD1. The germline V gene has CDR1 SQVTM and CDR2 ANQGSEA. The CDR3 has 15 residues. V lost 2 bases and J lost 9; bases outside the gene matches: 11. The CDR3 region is CSVEKPGQGLSEQFF. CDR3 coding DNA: TGCAGCGTTGAAAAACCGGGACAGGGATTGAGTGAGCAGTTCTTC.

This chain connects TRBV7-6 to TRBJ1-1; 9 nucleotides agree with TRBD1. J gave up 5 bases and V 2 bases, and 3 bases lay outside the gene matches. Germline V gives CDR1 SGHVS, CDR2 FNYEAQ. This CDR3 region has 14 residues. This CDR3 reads CASSLTGGRTEAFF. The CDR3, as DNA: TGTGCCAGCAGCTTAACAGGGGGCAGGACTGAAGCTTTCTTT.

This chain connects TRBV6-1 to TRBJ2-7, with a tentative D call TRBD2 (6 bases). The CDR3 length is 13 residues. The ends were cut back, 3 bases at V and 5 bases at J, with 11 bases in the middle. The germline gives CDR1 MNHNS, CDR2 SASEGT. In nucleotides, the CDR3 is TGTGCCAGCAGTGATTGGTCGGGGGACGAGCAGTACTTC. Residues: CASSDWSGDEQYF.

CDR3 loop: CASSVPGNTNEKLFF. The CDR3 bases are TGTGCCAGCAGCGTCCCAGGGAATACTAATGAAAAACTGTTTTTT. The chain carries TRBV25-1 and TRBJ1-4; the D gene is possibly TRBD1 (5 bases). Trimming took off 6 bases at V and 2 bases at J, with 13 bases between the two ends. In germline, CDR1 is MGHDK, CDR2 SYGVNS. The length of the CDR3 is 15 residues.

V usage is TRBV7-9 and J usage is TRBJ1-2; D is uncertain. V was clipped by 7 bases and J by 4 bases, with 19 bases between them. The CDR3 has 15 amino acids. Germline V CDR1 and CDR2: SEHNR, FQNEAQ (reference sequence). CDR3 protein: CASIPGPNEGYGYTF. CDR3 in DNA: TGTGCCAGCATCCCGGGTCCAAATGAGGGCTATGGCTACACCTTC.

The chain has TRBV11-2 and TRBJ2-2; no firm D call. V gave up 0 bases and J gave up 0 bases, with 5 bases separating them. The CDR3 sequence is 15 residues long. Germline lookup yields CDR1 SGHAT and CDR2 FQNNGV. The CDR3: CASSLEAANTGELFF. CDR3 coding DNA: TGTGCCAGCAGCTTAGAGGCGGCGAACACCGGGGAGCTGTTTTTT.

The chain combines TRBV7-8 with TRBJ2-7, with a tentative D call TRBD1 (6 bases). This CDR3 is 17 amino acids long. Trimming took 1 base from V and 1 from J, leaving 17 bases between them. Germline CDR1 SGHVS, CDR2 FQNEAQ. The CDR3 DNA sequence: TGTGCCAGCAGCTTAGGGACCACCACAGGGCTATCCTACGAGCAGTACTTC. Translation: CASSLGTTTGLSYEQYF.

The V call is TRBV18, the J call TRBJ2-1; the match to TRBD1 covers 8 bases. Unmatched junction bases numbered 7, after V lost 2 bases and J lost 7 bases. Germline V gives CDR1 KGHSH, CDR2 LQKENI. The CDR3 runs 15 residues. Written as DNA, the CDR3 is TGTGCCAGCTCACCAGCAGGGGGCTTGGGGAATGAGCAGTTCTTC. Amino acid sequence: CASSPAGGLGNEQFF. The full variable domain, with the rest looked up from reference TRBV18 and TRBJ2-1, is NAGVMQNPRHLVRRRGQEARLRCSPMKGHSHVYWYRQLPEEGLKFMVYLQKENIIDESGMPKERFSAEFPKEGPSILRIQQVVRGDSAAYFCASSPAGGLGNEQFFGPGTRLTVL.

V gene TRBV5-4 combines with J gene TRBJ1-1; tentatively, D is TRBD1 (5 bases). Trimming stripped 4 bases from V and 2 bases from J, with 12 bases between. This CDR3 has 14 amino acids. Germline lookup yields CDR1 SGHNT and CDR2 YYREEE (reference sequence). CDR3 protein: CASSPGQGNTEAFF. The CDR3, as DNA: TGTGCCAGCAGCCCCGGGCAGGGTAACACTGAAGCTTTCTTT.

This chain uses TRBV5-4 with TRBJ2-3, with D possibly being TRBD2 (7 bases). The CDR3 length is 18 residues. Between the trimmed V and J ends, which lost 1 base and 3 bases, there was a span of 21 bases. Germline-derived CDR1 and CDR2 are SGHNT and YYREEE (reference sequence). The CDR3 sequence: CASSLRGAGAPGTDTQYF. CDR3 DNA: TGTGCCAGCAGCTTGAGGGGGGCGGGAGCGCCCGGGACAGATACGCAGTATTTT.

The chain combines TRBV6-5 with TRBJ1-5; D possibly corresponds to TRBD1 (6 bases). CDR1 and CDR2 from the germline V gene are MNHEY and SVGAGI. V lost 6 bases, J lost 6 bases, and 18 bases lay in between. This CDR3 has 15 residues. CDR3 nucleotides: TGTGCCAGCAGCCCCGGCAGGGGCCTGTCTCAGCCCCAGCATTTT. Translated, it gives CASSPGRGLSQPQHF.

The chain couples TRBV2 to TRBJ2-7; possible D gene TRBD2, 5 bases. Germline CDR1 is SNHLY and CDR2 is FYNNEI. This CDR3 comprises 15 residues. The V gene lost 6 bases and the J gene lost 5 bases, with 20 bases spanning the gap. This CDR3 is CASSASDSISHEQYF. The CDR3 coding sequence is TGTGCCAGCAGCGCCTCGGACTCAATTTCCCACGAGCAGTACTTC.

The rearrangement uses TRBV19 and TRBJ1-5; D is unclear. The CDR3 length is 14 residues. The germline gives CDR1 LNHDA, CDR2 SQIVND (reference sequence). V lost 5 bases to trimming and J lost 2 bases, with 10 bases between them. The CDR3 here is CASSFMQGNQPQHF. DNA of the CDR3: TGTGCCAGTAGTTTTATGCAGGGCAATCAGCCCCAGCATTTT.

CDR3 nucleotides: TGTGCCAGCAGCTGGGGACAGGGAACCTACAATGAGCAGTTCTTC. It specifies CASSWGQGTYNEQFF. The J gene is TRBJ2-1, the V gene TRBV7-2; TRBD1 matches 9 bases. Per the germline V gene, CDR1 is SGHTA and CDR2 is FQGNSA. This CDR3 comprises 15 residues. Trimming cost V 4 bases and J 2 bases; bases outside gene matches: 3.

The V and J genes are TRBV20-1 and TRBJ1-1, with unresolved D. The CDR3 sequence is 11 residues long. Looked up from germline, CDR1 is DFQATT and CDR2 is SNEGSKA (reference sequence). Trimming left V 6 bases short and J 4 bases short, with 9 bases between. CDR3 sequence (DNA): TGCAGTGCCCTGGGCATCACTGAAGCTTTCTTT. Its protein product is CSALGITEAFF.

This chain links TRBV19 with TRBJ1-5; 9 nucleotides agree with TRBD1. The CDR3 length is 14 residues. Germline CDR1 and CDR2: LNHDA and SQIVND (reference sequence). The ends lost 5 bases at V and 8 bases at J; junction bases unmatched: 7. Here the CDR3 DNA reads TGTGCCAGTAGTCCGACAGGGGGGAATGAGCCCCAGCATTTT. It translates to CASSPTGGNEPQHF.

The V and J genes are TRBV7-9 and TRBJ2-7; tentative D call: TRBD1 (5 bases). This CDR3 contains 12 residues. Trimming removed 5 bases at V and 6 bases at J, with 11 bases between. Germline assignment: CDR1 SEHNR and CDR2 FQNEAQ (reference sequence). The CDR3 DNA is TGTGCCAGCAGCATGCAAGGGGTCGAGCAGTACTTC. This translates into CASSMQGVEQYF.

CDR3 DNA: TGTGCCAGTAGTCCTAGCGGGGGGACCTATACGCAGTATTTT. As protein: CASSPSGGTYTQYF. This chain uses TRBV19 with TRBJ2-3; TRBD2 matches at 11 bases. The CDR3 loop spans 14 amino acids. After removal of 5 bases from V and 7 bases from J, the junction contained 5 bases not matched to a gene. CDR1 and CDR2 (germline): LNHDA, SQIVND (reference sequence).

The CDR3 is CASSLSWDRAVLYGYTF. The CDR3 region has the DNA TGTGCCAGCAGTTTATCCTGGGACAGGGCTGTTCTCTATGGCTACACCTTC. The chain has TRBV27 and TRBJ1-2; 9 bases line up with TRBD1. The CDR3 totals 17 residues. V was pared by 0 bases and J by 4 bases, with 9 bases of the junction left unmatched. The germline V gene has CDR1 MNHEY and CDR2 SMNVEV (reference sequence).

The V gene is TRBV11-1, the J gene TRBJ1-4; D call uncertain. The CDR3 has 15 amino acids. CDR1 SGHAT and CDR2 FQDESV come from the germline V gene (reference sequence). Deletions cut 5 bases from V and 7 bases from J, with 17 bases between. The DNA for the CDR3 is TGTGCCAGCAGCCGGTCCGGCGGACTCGGTGAAAAACTGTTTTTT. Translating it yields CASSRSGGLGEKLFF.

CDR3: CASSVGLALSYNEQFF. The CDR3 coding sequence is TGTGCCAGCAGCGTAGGATTAGCCTTGTCCTACAATGAGCAGTTCTTC. V and J are TRBV9 and TRBJ2-1; no clear D gene. The CDR3 has 16 residues. Germline values: CDR1 SGDLS, CDR2 YYNGEE. V dropped 0 bases and J dropped 1 base, with 11 bases sitting between them.

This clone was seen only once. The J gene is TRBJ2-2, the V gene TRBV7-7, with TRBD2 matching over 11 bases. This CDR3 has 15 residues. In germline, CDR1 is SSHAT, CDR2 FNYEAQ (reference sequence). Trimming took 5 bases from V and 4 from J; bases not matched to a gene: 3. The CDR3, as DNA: TGTGCCAGCAGCCAAGGACTAGCGGGCACCGGGGAGCTGTTTTTT. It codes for CASSQGLAGTGELFF.

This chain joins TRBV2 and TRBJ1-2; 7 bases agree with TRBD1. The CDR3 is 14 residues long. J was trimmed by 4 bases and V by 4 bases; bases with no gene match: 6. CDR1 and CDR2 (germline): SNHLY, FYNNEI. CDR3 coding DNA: TGTGCCAGCAGTGCTAAGGGGGCTGGCTATGGCTACACCTTC. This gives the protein CASSAKGAGYGYTF.